Listed below are T cell receptor beta chains from one sample, sequenced in a study of PD-1 blockade in classical Hodgkin lymphoma. The repertoire was sequenced with immunoSEQ multiplex PCR; TCRdb's copy has only in-frame clones and lacks some. The repertoire includes 8,500 to 10,000 clones, more than 90% of them detected once, and around 8.1% sits in the top ten. Sequenced input: CD8+ T cells from blood. The source of these receptors is a human donor with classical Hodgkin lymphoma. The CDR3 runs from the conserved cysteine through the conserved F or W. A D gene is named only where the DNA matches it firmly. The size field is filled for only some rows; it gives once, few, many or a size class.

abundance	d_gene	v_gene	j_gene	CDR3nt	CDR3aa
.	.	TRBV27	TRBJ1-2	TGTGCCAGCAGTTCAGGGGTTGGCTATGGCTACACCTTC	CASSSGVGYGYTF
.	.	TRBV11-2	TRBJ1-1	TGTGCCAGCAGCTTTTGGGGTACGGGGAACACTGAAGCTTTCTTT	CASSFWGTGNTEAFF
.	TRBD1	TRBV6-4	TRBJ1-1	TGTGCCAGCAGCTCGGACAGGGAGCCCACTGAAGCTTTCTTT	CASSSDREPTEAFF
.	.	TRBV27	TRBJ2-3	TGTGCCAGCAGTTTAGGGGGGGCGGTTTCAGATACGCAGTATTTT	CASSLGGAVSDTQYF
.	TRBD2	TRBV29-1	TRBJ2-5	TGCAGCGTTGAAAGGGTACTAGCGGGAGGCTTTCAAGAGACCCAGTACTTC	CSVERVLAGGFQETQYF
once	.	TRBV7-9	TRBJ2-5	TGTGCCAGCAGCTCTGTTCTAGAGGAAGAGACCCAGTACTTC	CASSSVLEEETQYF
few	.	TRBV28	TRBJ2-7	TGTGCCAGCAGTTTTCCATCCATCGACCCCCGGGAAGAGCAGTACTTC	CASSFPSIDPREEQYF
.	.	TRBV7-9	TRBJ2-7	TGTGCCAGCAGCCGGGGGCCCTACGAGCAGTACTTC	CASSRGPYEQYF
.	.	TRBV10-2	TRBJ2-7	TGCGCCAGCCGGGACACGGTCTACGAGCAGTACTTC	CASRDTVYEQYF
.	.	TRBV28	TRBJ1-2	TGTGCCAGCAGTTTATCACGGGGAGGTGGCTACACCTTC	CASSLSRGGGYTF
once	TRBD1	TRBV5-1	TRBJ2-5	TGCGCCAGCAGCTTGGCGCGGACAGGCCCACAAGAGACCCAGTACTTC	CASSLARTGPQETQYF
.	.	TRBV25-1	TRBJ1-4	TGTGCCAGCAGTGAATCAACGGGGGCTAATGAAAAACTGTTTTTT	CASSESTGANEKLFF
.	.	TRBV5-1	TRBJ1-1	TGCGCCAGCAGCCCAGGGACACATGAAGCTTTCTTT	CASSPGTHEAFF
.	TRBD2	TRBV4-1	TRBJ2-7	TGCGCCAGCAGCCCTCTATGGGGACTAGCGGACTACGAGCAGTACTTC	CASSPLWGLADYEQYF
.	TRBD2	TRBV6-1	TRBJ2-1	TGTGCCAGCAACCTACTAGCGGGAGGTTACAATGAGCAGTTCTTC	CASNLLAGGYNEQFF
.	TRBD1	TRBV2	TRBJ1-2	TGTGCCAGCAGTGCGACAGGGGTCCTAAACTATGGCTACACCTTC	CASSATGVLNYGYTF
.	TRBD1	TRBV6-1	TRBJ2-7	TGTGCCAGCAGTGACAGACAGGGCACCTCCTACGAGCAGTACTTC	CASSDRQGTSYEQYF
.	TRBD1	TRBV28	TRBJ1-5	TGTGCCAGCAGGCGACAGGGTTGGGTTTCGCAGCCCCAGCATTTT	CASRRQGWVSQPQHF
.	.	TRBV4-1	TRBJ2-6	TGCGCCAGCAGCCCAGTCCCCTCTGGGGCCAACGTCCTGACTTTC	CASSPVPSGANVLTF
.	.	TRBV7-8	TRBJ2-5	TGTGCCAGCACCCTATATCGGGCTCCGGGGACCCAGTACTTC	CASTLYRAPGTQYF
.	.	TRBV6-5	TRBJ1-5	TGTGCCAGCAGTTACTCGTCGATTAGCAATCAGCCCCAGCATTTT	CASSYSSISNQPQHF
.	.	TRBV5-5	TRBJ1-3	TGTGCCAGCAGCTTGGCAGCGGGAAACACCATATATTTT	CASSLAAGNTIYF
.	TRBD1	TRBV4-1	TRBJ2-5	TGCGCCAGCAGCCCTACGACAGGGGCGGTGGAAGAGACCCAGTACTTC	CASSPTTGAVEETQYF
.	.	TRBV14	TRBJ2-3	TGTGCCAGCAGCCCCCATGGGGGGAGGCCAGATACGCAGTATTTT	CASSPHGGRPDTQYF
.	.	TRBV28	TRBJ1-4	TGTGCCACCTACCCCGGGGCTAATGAAAAACTGTTTTTT	CATYPGANEKLFF
.	TRBD1	TRBV19	TRBJ1-5	TGTGCCAGTAGTGCCGCCGGGACAGTTAGGGATCAGCCCCAGCATTTT	CASSAAGTVRDQPQHF
medium-sized	.	TRBV5-1	TRBJ1-1	TGCGCCAGCAGCTTGAATTCGCGTGGCCTGATGAACACTGAAGCTTTCTTT	CASSLNSRGLMNTEAFF
.	.	TRBV5-4	TRBJ2-7	TGTGCCAGCAGCTTGACCACAGGGTACGAGCAGTACTTC	CASSLTTGYEQYF
.	TRBD1	TRBV18	TRBJ2-7	TGTGCCAGCTCACCCCGGGACAGCTACGAGCAGTACTTC	CASSPRDSYEQYF
.	TRBD2	TRBV27	TRBJ2-1	TGTGCCAGCAGTACTAGCGGGGGGACCTCGGTAAGGAATGAGCAGTTCTTC	CASSTSGGTSVRNEQFF
.	.	TRBV27	TRBJ2-7	TGTGCCAGCAGTCTGAGTGCTAAAGGAAACGAGCAGTACTTC	CASSLSAKGNEQYF
.	TRBD1	TRBV28	TRBJ1-5	TGTGCCAGCAGTTTATTACAGGGGCCCAATCAGCCCCAGCATTTT	CASSLLQGPNQPQHF
once	TRBD2	TRBV11-2	TRBJ2-5	TGTGCCAGCAGCCGGACTAGTCAAGAGACCCAGTACTTC	CASSRTSQETQYF
.	.	TRBV19	TRBJ1-1	TGTGCCAGTAGTTTTCGTCCTATTTGGGACACTGAAGCTTTCTTT	CASSFRPIWDTEAFF
.	.	TRBV7-8	TRBJ1-2	TGTGCCAGCAGCTTGGGGGGCGAGGGCTACACCTTC	CASSLGGEGYTF
.	.	TRBV18	TRBJ2-2	TGTGCCAGCCAATCGGCGGACCGCCCCGGGGAGCTGTTTTTT	CASQSADRPGELFF
.	.	TRBV27	TRBJ2-2	TGTGCCAGCAGTACCGCCCCATTTACCGGGGAGCTGTTTTTT	CASSTAPFTGELFF
once	TRBD1	TRBV7-9	TRBJ1-2	TGTGCCAGCAGCTTAGCCGGGACAGGGGATAAGTTGAATGGCTACACCTTC	CASSLAGTGDKLNGYTF
.	.	TRBV6-4	TRBJ2-1	TGTGCCAGCAGTACAAGCGTTAGCTCCTACAATGAGCAGTTCTTC	CASSTSVSSYNEQFF
.	.	TRBV7-9	TRBJ1-1	TGTGCCAGCAGCTTGATATCTGAAGCTTTCTTT	CASSLISEAFF
.	TRBD1	TRBV5-1	TRBJ2-1	TGCGCCAGCAGCGGCAGGGGGCCCAATGAGCAGTTCTTC	CASSGRGPNEQFF
.	.	TRBV6-5	TRBJ2-2	TGTGCCAGCAGTTACTGGCTGGGACACGCCGGGGAGCTGTTTTTT	CASSYWLGHAGELFF
.	.	TRBV7-9	TRBJ1-3	TGTGCCAGCAGCTTAGGGGGGTCCCGGGGAAACACCATATATTTT	CASSLGGSRGNTIYF
.	TRBD1	TRBV7-2	TRBJ1-4	TGTGCCAGCAGCTCATACCGGGACAGGGGACCGGGGGAAAAACTGTTTTTT	CASSSYRDRGPGEKLFF
few	.	TRBV5-1	TRBJ1-2	TGCGCCAGCAGCTTGGGTCGGGGCAGCAACTATGGCTACACCTTC	CASSLGRGSNYGYTF
once	.	TRBV6-1	TRBJ2-3	TGTGCCAGCAGTGAAAGGGGCCCCGGGGCCACAGATACGCAGTATTTT	CASSERGPGATDTQYF
.	.	TRBV7-9	TRBJ2-2	TGTGCCAGCAGCTTCCCGTCGGAATCCGGGGAGCTGTTTTTT	CASSFPSESGELFF
.	.	TRBV7-9	TRBJ2-1	TGTGCCAGCACCCCCGGTAGTGAGCAGTTCTTC	CASTPGSEQFF
.	TRBD1	TRBV27	TRBJ2-7	TGTGCCAGCAGCCCTCGCACAGGGGACTACGAGCAGTACTTC	CASSPRTGDYEQYF